This is a list of T cell receptor beta chains from one sample in a study of T cell repertoires in ileal Crohn's disease. The assay was immunoSEQ multiplex PCR, and TCRdb's table has in-frame clones only and misses some. The sample consists of about 15,000 clones, approximately 78% of them appearing once. The sequenced sample consisted of ileal tissue. These receptors originate from an adult with Crohn's disease. CDR3s leave out the opening cysteine and the closing phenylalanine or tryptophan. The D gene is left open where the match is weak. The size entry is marked missing in some rows and otherwise reads once, few, many or a size class.

j_call	d_call	clone_size	v_call	cdr3_length	cdr3_aa
TRBJ2-5	.	.	TRBV29-1	10	SIDKGGETQY
TRBJ1-5	.	.	TRBV6-6	14	ASSYGSGVHNQPQH
TRBJ2-2	.	.	TRBV11-2	12	ASSLVPSSGELF
TRBJ1-1	.	large	TRBV10-3	13	AIRPQQDPNTEAF
TRBJ2-3	TRBD2	.	TRBV2	14	ASSRGLAGLTDTQY
TRBJ1-1	TRBD1	once	TRBV29-1	10	SVAGGGTEAF
TRBJ2-7	TRBD1	.	TRBV30	11	AWSGQGLYEQY
TRBJ2-7	TRBD2	.	TRBV5-1	14	ASSLAPGLDTYEQY
TRBJ2-6	.	.	TRBV6-4	14	ASSGDSFGGANVLT
TRBJ2-5	TRBD2	.	TRBV5-1	15	ASSLGLAGVDQETQY
TRBJ1-1	.	.	TRBV19	10	ASRDGGAEAF
TRBJ2-3	.	few	TRBV13	12	ASSMSAYADTQY
TRBJ2-2	.	.	TRBV5-1	13	ASRGAAVNTGELF
TRBJ2-5	.	.	TRBV5-1	10	ASSSGTETQY
TRBJ1-1	TRBD1	.	TRBV5-1	12	ASRPGGGNTEAF